These 9 T cell receptor beta chains originate from one sample sequenced in a study of T-cell memory formation after mild COVID-19. TCRdb reprocessed the 5' RACE reads via MiXCR and lists one record per CDR3 protein. The sample lists about 27,000 distinct CDR3 sequences, 6% to 9.5% seen once, with approximately 14% in the top ten. Sequenced input: PBMCs or a T cell subset sorted from them (not recorded which). Receptors were obtained from an adult woman who had mild COVID-19 (a few samples of this study predate the infection). Cell type and time point are not known.

This clonotype was recorded at least ten times. The J gene is TRBJ2-7, the V gene TRBV11-2, with D possibly matching TRBD1 (6 bases). The CDR3 contains 14 residues. The V end was cut by 1 base, the J end by 4 bases, with 11 bases between. CDR1 is SGHAT and CDR2 is FQNNGV in the germline V gene. CDR3: CASSLGTELYEQYF. For the CDR3, the DNA is TGTGCCAGCAGCTTAGGGACAGAGCTTTACGAGCAGTACTTC.

This clonotype has a count of ten or more. V usage is TRBV2 and J usage is TRBJ1-5, with a weak D call TRBD1 (5 bases). The ends were cut back, 6 bases at V and 0 bases at J, with 15 bases in the middle. Germline-derived CDR1 and CDR2 are SNHLY and FYNNEI. This CDR3 comprises 16 residues. The CDR3 DNA reads as TGTGCCAGCAGAAACAGGACCCAATATAGCAATCAGCCCCAGCATTTT. Amino acid sequence: CASRNRTQYSNQPQHF. Together with reference TRBV2 and TRBJ1-5, the CDR3 gives the full variable domain: EPEVTQTPSHQVTQMGQEVILRCVPISNHLYFYWYRQILGQKVEFLVSFYNNEISEKSEIFDDQFSVERPDGSNFTLKIRSTKLEDSAMYFCASRNRTQYSNQPQHFGDGTRLSIL.

In this sample, this clonotype is medium-sized. The gene calls are TRBV29-1 and TRBJ2-1; 8 bases are shared with TRBD2. The CDR3 extends over 13 amino acids. The V and J ends lost 5 bases and 2 bases, in that order; junction bases with no gene match: 2. Germline CDR1 and CDR2: SQVTM and ANQGSEA. The CDR3 protein is CSVQAGAYNEQFF. For the CDR3, the DNA is TGCAGCGTTCAAGCGGGAGCCTACAATGAGCAGTTCTTC.

This clonotype was seen at least ten times. The rearrangement uses TRBV14 and TRBJ2-2; 8 bases match TRBD1. Trimming at V came to 5 bases and at J to 3 bases, leaving 14 bases not matched to a gene. The V gene's germline CDR1 is SGHDN and CDR2 FVKESK. This CDR3 is built from 18 residues. CDR3 protein: CASSATGQAYWYTGELFF. The CDR3 DNA reads TGTGCCAGCAGCGCGACGGGACAGGCTTATTGGTACACCGGGGAGCTGTTTTTT.

This clonotype was recorded many times. V and J are TRBV27 and TRBJ2-3; no definite D call. This CDR3 is 15 amino acids long. Trimming took off 3 bases at V and 0 bases at J, with 10 bases between the two ends. Germline assignment: CDR1 MNHEY and CDR2 SMNVEV (reference sequence). CDR3 nucleotide sequence: TGTGCCAGCAGTTTTTCGAGAAGAAGCACAGATACGCAGTATTTT. Translating gives CASSFSRRSTDTQYF.

The chain carries TRBV12-3 or TRBV12-4 and TRBJ1-5; TRBD1 matches 11 bases. The CDR3 runs 16 residues. V gave up 6 bases and J gave up 4 bases; unmatched junction bases: 8. CDR3 bases: TGTGCCAGCAGCCCCGTCCGGGACAGGGGGAATCAGCCCCAGCATTTT. Translating it yields CASSPVRDRGNQPQHF.

The table lists this clonotype with many counts. V and J are TRBV6-2 or TRBV6-3 and TRBJ1-1; D is unresolved. CDR1 MNHEY and CDR2 SVGEGT come from the germline V gene. This CDR3 region has 14 residues. Trimming left V 8 bases short and J 0 bases short, with 13 bases between. CDR3 region: CASRFDILNTEAFF. The CDR3 coding sequence is TGTGCCAGCCGCTTCGACATTCTGAACACTGAAGCTTTCTTT.

This clonotype has more than one count but fewer than ten. This chain joins TRBV5-1 and TRBJ2-5, with D hard to call. The CDR3 is made up of 13 amino acids. The V gene's germline CDR1 is SGHRS and CDR2 YFSETQ. Trimming cost V 0 bases and J 7 bases, with 10 bases left between them. The chain's CDR3 is CASSLAYTGTQYF. Here the CDR3 DNA reads TGCGCCAGCAGCTTGGCATATACGGGGACCCAGTACTTC.

This clonotype was counted at least ten times. Here the CDR3 DNA reads TGTGCCACCAGCACAGTTCAAGAGACCCAGTACTTC. This gives the protein CATSTVQETQYF. This chain joins TRBV15 and TRBJ2-5; D remains ambiguous. Trimming stripped 4 bases from V and 2 bases from J, with 5 bases between. Germline loops: CDR1 LNHNV, CDR2 YYDKDF (reference sequence). CDR3 size: 12 residues.